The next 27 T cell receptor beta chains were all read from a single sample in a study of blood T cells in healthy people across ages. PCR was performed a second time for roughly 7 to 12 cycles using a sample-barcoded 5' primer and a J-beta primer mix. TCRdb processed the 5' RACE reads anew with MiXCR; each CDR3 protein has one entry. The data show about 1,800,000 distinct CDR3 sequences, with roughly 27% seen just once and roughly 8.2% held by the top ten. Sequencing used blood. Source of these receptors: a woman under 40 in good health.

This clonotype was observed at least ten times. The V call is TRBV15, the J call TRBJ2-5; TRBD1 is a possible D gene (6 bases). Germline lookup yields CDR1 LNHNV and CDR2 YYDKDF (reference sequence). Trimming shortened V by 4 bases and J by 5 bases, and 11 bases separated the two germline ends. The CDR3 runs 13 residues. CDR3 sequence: CATSNGQRETQYF. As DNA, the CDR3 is TGTGCCACCAGCAATGGACAGCGGGAGACCCAGTACTTC.

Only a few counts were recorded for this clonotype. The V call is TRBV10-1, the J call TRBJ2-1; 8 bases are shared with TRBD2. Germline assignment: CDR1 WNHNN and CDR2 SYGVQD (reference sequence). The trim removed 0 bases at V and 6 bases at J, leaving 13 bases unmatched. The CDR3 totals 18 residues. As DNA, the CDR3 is TGCGCCAGCAGTGAGTCGACTCTGACGGGAGGGCCAGGCAATGAGCAGTTCTTC. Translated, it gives CASSESTLTGGPGNEQFF.

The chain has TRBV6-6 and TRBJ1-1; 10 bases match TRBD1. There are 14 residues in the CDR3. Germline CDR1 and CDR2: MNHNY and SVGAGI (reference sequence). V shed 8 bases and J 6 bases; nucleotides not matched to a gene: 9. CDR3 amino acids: CASGRDRGKPEAFF. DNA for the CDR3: TGTGCCAGCGGACGGGACAGGGGAAAGCCTGAAGCTTTCTTT.

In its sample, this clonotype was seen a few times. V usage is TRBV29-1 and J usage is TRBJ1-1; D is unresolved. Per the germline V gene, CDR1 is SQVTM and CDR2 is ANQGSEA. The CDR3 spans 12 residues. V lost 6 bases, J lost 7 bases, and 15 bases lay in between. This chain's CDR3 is CSVGPDRIEAFF. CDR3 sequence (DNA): TGCAGCGTCGGCCCAGATCGAATTGAAGCTTTCTTT.

Written as DNA, the CDR3 is TGTGCCAGCAGTTTTCGGGGACTAGCGGAGGACAATGAGCAGTACTTC. Translated, it gives CASSFRGLAEDNEQYF. The chain recombines TRBV12-3 or TRBV12-4 with TRBJ2-4; TRBD2 agrees at 11 bases. The junction had 14 bases not matched to a gene; V was cut back by 3 bases and J by 13 bases. This CDR3 has 16 amino acids.

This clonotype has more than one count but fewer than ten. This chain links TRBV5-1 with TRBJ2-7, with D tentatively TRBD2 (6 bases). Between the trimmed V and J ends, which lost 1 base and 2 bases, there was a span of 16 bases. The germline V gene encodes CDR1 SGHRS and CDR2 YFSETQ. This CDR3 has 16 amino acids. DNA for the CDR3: TGCGCCAGCAGCTTGTACCGGGACTCCTTCACCTACGAGCAGTACTTC. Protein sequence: CASSLYRDSFTYEQYF.

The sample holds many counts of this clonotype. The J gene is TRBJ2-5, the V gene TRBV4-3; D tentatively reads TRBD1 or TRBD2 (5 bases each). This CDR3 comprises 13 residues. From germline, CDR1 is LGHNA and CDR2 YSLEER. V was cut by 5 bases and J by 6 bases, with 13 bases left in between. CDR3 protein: CASSYSGTKTQYF. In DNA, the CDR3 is TGCGCCAGCAGCTATTCAGGGACGAAGACCCAGTACTTC.

The DNA for the CDR3 is TGTGCCAGCATGGAGCTCAAGGGTAGCGGGAGAAGGGAGACCCAGTACTTC. Translating it yields CASMELKGSGRRETQYF. The chain couples TRBV6-2 or TRBV6-3 to TRBJ2-5; TRBD2 aligns across 9 bases. Losses at the gene ends were 7 bases for V and 5 bases for J; bases not matched to a gene: 17. Germline V lookup: CDR1 MNHEY, CDR2 SVGEGT. The CDR3 extends over 17 amino acids.

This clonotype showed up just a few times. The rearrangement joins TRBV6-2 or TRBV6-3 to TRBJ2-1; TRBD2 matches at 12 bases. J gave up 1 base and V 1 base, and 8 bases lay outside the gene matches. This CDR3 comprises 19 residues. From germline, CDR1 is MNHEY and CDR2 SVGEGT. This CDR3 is CASSYFRLAGVRSYNEQFF. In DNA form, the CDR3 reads TGTGCCAGCAGTTACTTCAGACTAGCGGGGGTGAGATCCTACAATGAGCAGTTCTTC.

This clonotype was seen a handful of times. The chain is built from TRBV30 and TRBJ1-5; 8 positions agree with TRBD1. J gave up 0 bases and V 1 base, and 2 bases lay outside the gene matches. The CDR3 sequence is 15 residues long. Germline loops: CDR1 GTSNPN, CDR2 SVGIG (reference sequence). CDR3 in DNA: TGTGCCTGGAGTGCGGGACAGGTTAGCAATCAGCCCCAGCATTTT. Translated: CAWSAGQVSNQPQHF.

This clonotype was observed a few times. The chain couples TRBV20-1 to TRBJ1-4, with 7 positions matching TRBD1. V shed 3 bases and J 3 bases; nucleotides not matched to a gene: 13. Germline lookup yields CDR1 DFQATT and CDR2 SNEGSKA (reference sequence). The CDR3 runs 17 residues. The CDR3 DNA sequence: TGCAGTGCTAGCCAAATGACAGGGAGTTCGGCTAATGAAAAACTGTTTTTT. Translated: CSASQMTGSSANEKLFF.

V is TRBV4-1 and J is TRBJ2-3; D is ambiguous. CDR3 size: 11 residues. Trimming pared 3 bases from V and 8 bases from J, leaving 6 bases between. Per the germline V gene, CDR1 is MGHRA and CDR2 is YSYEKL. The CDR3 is CASSHVGTQYF. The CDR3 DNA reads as TGCGCCAGCAGCCATGTTGGTACGCAGTATTTT.

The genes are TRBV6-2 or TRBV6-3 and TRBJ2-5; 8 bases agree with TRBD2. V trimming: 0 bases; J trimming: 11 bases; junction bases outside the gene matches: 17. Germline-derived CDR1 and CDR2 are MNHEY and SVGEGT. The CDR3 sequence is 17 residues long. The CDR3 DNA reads TGTGCCAGCAGTTACTCTGTTTCACTAGCGGCATACAATGAGCAGTACTTC. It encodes CASSYSVSLAAYNEQYF.

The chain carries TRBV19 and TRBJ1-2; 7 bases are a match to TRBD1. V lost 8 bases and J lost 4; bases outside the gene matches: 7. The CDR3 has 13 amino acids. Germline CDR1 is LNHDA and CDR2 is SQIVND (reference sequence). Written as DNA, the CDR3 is TGTGCCAGTCGGGACAGTCTTCTCTATGGCTACACCTTC. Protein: CASRDSLLYGYTF.

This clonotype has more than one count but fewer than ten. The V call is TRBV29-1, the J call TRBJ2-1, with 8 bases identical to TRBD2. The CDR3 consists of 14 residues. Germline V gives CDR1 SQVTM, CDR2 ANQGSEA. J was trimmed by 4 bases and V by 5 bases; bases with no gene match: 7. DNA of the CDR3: TGCAGCGTTTCGGGCGGGAGGTTGTACAATGAGCAGTTCTTC. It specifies CSVSGGRLYNEQFF.

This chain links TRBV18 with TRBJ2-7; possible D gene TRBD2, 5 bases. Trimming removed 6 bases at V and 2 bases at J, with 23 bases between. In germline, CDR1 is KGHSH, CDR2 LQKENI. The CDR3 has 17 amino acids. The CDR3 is CASSLRGVSGRAYEQYF. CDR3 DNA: TGTGCCAGCTCGCTAAGAGGTGTGAGCGGACGGGCCTACGAGCAGTACTTC.

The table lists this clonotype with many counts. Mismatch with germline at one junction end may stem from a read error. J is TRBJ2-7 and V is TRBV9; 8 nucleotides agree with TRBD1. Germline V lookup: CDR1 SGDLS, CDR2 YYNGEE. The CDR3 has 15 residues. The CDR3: CASSGGQGSSYEQYF. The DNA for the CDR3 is TGCGCCAGCAGCGGCGGACAGGGCAGCTCCTACGAGCAGTACTTC.

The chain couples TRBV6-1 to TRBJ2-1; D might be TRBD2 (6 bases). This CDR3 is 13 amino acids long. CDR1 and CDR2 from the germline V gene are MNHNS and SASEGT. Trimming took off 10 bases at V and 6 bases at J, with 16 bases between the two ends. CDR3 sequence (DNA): TGTGCCAACAGGAAGGACTACTCCAATGAGCAGTTCTTC. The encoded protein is CANRKDYSNEQFF.

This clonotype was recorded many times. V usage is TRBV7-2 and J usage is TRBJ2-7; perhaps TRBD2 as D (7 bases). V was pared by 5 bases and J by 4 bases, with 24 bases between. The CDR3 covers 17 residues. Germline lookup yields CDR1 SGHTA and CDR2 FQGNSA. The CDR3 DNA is TGTGCCAGCAGCCAAGGGGGTCTCGGGAGGTCAGGTTACGAGCAGTACTTC. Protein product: CASSQGGLGRSGYEQYF.

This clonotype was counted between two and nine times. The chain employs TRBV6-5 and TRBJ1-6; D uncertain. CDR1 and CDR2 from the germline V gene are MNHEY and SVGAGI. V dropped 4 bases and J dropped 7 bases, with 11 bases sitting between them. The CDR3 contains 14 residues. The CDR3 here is CASSFHQNNSPLHF. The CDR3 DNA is TGTGCCAGCAGTTTCCACCAGAACAATTCACCCCTCCACTTT.

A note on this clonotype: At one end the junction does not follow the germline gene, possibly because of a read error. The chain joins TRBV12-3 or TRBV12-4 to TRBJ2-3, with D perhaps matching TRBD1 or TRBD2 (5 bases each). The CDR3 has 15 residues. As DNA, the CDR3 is TGTGCCAGCACCAAGGGACGAGACGGCACAGATACGGAGTATTTT. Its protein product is CASTKGRDGTDTEYF.

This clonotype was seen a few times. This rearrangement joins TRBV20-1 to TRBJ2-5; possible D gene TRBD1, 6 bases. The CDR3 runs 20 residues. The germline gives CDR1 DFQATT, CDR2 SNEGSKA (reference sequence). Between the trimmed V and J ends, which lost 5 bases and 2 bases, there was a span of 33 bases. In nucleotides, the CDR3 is TGCAGTGCTTGGAACCCCGACCCAGGGGCGATATATCTCATACAAGAGACCCAGTACTTC. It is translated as CSAWNPDPGAIYLIQETQYF.

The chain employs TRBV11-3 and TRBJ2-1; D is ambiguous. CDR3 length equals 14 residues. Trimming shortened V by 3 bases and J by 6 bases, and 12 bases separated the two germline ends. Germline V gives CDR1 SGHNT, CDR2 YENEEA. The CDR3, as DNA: TGTGCCAGCAGCTTTAGCCGTACCTCCAATGAGCAGTTCTTC. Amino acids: CASSFSRTSNEQFF.

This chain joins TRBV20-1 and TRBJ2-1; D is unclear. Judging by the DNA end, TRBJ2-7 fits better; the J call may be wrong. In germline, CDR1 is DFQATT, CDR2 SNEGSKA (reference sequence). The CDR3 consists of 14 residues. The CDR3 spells CSAPLGGSYNEQYF. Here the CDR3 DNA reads TGCAGTGCCCCCTTGGGTGGCTCCTACAATGAGCAGTACTTC.

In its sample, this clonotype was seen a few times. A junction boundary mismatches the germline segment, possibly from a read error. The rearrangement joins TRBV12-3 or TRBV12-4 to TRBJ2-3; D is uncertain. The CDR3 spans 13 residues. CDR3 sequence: CASSITSTDAQYF. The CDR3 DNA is TGTGCCAGCAGTATCACGAGCACAGATGCGCAGTATTTT.

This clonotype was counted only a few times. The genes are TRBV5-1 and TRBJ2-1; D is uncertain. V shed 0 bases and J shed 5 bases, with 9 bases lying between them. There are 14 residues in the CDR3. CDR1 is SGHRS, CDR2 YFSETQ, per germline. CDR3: CASSLAGSHNEQFF. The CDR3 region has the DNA TGCGCCAGCAGCTTGGCGGGCAGCCACAATGAGCAGTTCTTC.

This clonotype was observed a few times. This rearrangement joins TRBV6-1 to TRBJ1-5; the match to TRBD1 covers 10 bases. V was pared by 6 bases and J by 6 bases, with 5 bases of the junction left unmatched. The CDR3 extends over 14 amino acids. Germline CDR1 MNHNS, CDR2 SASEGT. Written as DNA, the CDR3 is TGTGCCAGCAGAGGGACAGGGGTTGTTCAGCCCCAGCATTTT. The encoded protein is CASRGTGVVQPQHF.